This is a list of T cell receptor beta chains from one sample in a study of CD8 T cells in Susac syndrome. TCRdb redid the calling of the immunoSEQ multiplex PCR reads with MiXCR, one entry per CDR3 protein. The sample includes fewer than 150,000 distinct CDR3 sequences, around 91% of them seen just once. The material sequenced was CD8+ T cells from PBMCs. These receptor sequences come from a human donor with multiple sclerosis. Both conserved end residues are part of each CDR3. A D gene is named only where the DNA matches it firmly. Some rows mark clone size as missing; the rest say once, few, many or name a class of expanded clone.

size: -
D: TRBD2
J: TRBJ2-7
V: TRBV6-5
CDR3: CASSYFSGGYEQYF
DNA: TGTGCCAGCAGTTACTTTAGCGGGGGGTACGAGCAGTACTTC

size: -
D: -
J: TRBJ2-3
V: TRBV7-8
CDR3: CASTPGSASVDTQYF
DNA: TGTGCCAGCACCCCCGGCAGCGCATCCGTGGATACGCAGTATTTT

size: -
D: TRBD1
J: TRBJ1-2
V: TRBV4-3
CDR3: CASSQERTGGYGYTF
DNA: TGCGCCAGCAGCCAAGAGCGGACAGGGGGCTATGGCTACACCTTC

size: once
D: -
J: TRBJ2-5
V: TRBV5-4
CDR3: CASSLARDGETQYF
DNA: TGTGCCAGCAGCTTGGCCCGGGACGGGGAGACCCAGTACTTC

size: -
D: -
J: TRBJ1-3
V: TRBV11-2
CDR3: CASSLLLPGYSGNTIYF
DNA: TGTGCCAGCAGCTTGCTTCTGCCGGGGTACAGTGGAAACACCATATATTTT

size: -
D: -
J: TRBJ2-3
V: TRBV9
CDR3: CASSLWARGGTDTQYF
DNA: TGTGCCAGCAGCCTTTGGGCGAGGGGGGGGACAGATACGCAGTATTTT

size: -
D: TRBD1
J: TRBJ1-1
V: TRBV6-6
CDR3: CASSWTGFGTEAFF
DNA: TGTGCCAGCAGTTGGACAGGGTTCGGCACTGAAGCTTTCTTT

size: -
D: -
J: TRBJ1-5
V: TRBV5-1
CDR3: CASSLGDNWNQPQHF
DNA: TGCGCCAGCAGCCTGGGAGACAATTGGAATCAGCCCCAGCATTTT

size: -
D: TRBD2
J: TRBJ2-5
V: TRBV12-3/TRBV12-4
CDR3: CASTWRLAGGQETQYF
DNA: TGTGCCAGCACTTGGCGGCTAGCGGGAGGGCAAGAGACCCAGTACTTC

size: once
D: -
J: TRBJ1-4
V: TRBV12-3/TRBV12-4
CDR3: CASSPYGRGEKLFF
DNA: TGTGCCAGCAGTCCCTATGGCAGGGGTGAAAAACTGTTTTTT

size: -
D: -
J: TRBJ2-3
V: TRBV6-5
CDR3: CASSYSIASTDTQYF
DNA: TGTGCCAGCAGTTACTCGATCGCTAGCACAGATACGCAGTATTTT

size: -
D: TRBD2
J: TRBJ2-1
V: TRBV9
CDR3: CASTTGGMSSYNEQFF
DNA: TGTGCCAGCACGACCGGGGGGATGAGCTCCTACAATGAGCAGTTCTTC

size: -
D: -
J: TRBJ2-7
V: TRBV6-5
CDR3: CASSYSGFDSGQYF
DNA: TGTGCCAGCAGTTACTCGGGGTTCGATTCGGGGCAGTACTTC

size: -
D: -
J: TRBJ1-5
V: TRBV19
CDR3: CATSPHSNQPQHF
DNA: TGTGCCACTTCGCCTCATAGCAATCAGCCCCAGCATTTT

size: -
D: -
J: TRBJ2-1
V: TRBV19
CDR3: CASSIYNEQFF
DNA: TGTGCCAGTAGTATCTACAATGAGCAGTTCTTC

size: -
D: TRBD1
J: TRBJ1-1
V: TRBV27
CDR3: CASSLTGDYTEAFF
DNA: TGTGCCAGCAGTTTAACAGGGGACTACACTGAAGCTTTCTTT

size: few
D: -
J: TRBJ2-4
V: TRBV12-3/TRBV12-4
CDR3: CASTFGDGIQYF
DNA: TGTGCCAGCACTTTCGGCGACGGCATTCAGTACTTC

size: -
D: -
J: TRBJ2-2
V: TRBV4-1
CDR3: CASSQSGANTGELFF
DNA: TGCGCCAGCAGCCAAAGCGGCGCGAACACCGGGGAGCTGTTTTTT